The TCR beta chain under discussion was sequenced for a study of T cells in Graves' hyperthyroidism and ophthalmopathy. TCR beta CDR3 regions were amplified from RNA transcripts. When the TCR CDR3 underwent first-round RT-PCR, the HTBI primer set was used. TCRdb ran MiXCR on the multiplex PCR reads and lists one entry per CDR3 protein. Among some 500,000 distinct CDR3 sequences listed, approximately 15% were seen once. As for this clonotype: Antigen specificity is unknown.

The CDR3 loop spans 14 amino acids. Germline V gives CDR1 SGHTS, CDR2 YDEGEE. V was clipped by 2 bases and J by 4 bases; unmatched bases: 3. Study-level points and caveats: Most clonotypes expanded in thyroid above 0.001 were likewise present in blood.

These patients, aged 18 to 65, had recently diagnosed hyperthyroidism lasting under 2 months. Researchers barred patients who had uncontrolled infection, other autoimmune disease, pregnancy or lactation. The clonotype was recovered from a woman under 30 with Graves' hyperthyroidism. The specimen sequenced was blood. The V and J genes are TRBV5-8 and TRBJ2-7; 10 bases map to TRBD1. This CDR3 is CASSFGDRGYEQYV. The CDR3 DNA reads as TGTGCCAGCAGCTTCGGGGACAGGGGATACGAGCAGTACGTC.